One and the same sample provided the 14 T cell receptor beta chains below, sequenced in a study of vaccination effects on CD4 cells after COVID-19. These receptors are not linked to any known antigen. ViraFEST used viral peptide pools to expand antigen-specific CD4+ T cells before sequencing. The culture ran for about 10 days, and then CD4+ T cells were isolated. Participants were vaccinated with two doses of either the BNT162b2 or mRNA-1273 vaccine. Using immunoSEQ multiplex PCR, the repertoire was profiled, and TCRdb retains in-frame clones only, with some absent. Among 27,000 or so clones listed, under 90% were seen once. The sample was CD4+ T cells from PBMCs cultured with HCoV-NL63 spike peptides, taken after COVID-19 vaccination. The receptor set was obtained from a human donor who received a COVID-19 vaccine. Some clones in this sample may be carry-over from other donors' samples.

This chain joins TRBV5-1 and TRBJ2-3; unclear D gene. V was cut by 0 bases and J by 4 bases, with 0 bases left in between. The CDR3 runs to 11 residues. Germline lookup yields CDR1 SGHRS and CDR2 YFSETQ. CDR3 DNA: TGCGCCAGCAGCTTGGCAGATACGCAGTATTTT. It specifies CASSLADTQYF.

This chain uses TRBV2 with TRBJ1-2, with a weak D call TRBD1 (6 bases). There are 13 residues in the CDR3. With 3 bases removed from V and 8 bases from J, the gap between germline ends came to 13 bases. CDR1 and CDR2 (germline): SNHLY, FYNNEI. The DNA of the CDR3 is TGTGCCAGCAGTGAGTGGGACACCATCGGCTACACCTTC. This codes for CASSEWDTIGYTF. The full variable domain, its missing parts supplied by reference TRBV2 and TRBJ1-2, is EPEVTQTPSHQVTQMGQEVILRCVPISNHLYFYWYRQILGQKVEFLVSFYNNEISEKSEIFDDQFSVERPDGSNFTLKIRSTKLEDSAMYFCASSEWDTIGYTFGSGTRLTVV.

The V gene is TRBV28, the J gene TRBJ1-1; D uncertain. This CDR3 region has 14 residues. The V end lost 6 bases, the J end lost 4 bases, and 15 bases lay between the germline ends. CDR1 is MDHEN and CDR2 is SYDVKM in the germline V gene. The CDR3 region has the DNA TGTGCCAGCAGCCCAACACCTTGGGGCACTGAAGCTTTCTTT. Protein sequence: CASSPTPWGTEAFF.

The CDR3 loop reads CASSPSGDGNTIYF. CDR3 coding DNA: TGTGCCAGCTCACCCAGCGGAGATGGAAACACCATATATTTT. The chain combines TRBV18 with TRBJ1-3; D gene unclear. This CDR3 comprises 14 residues. Germline values: CDR1 KGHSH, CDR2 LQKENI. The V gene lost 3 bases and the J gene lost 3 bases, with 9 bases spanning the gap. The full variable domain, with the rest looked up from reference TRBV18 and TRBJ1-3, is NAGVMQNPRHLVRRRGQEARLRCSPMKGHSHVYWYRQLPEEGLKFMVYLQKENIIDESGMPKERFSAEFPKEGPSILRIQQVVRGDSAAYFCASSPSGDGNTIYFGEGSWLTVV.

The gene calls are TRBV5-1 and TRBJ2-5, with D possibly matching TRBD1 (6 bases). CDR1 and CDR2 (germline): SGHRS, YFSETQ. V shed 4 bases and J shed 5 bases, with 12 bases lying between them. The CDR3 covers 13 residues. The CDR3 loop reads CASSPGRGETQYF. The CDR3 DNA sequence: TGCGCCAGCAGCCCCGGCAGGGGTGAGACCCAGTACTTC.

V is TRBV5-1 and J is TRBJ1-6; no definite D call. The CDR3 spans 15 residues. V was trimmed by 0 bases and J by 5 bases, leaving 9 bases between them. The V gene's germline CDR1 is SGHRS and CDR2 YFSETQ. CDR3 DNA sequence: TGCGCCAGCAGCTTGGGTACCCTGGATAATTCACCCCTCCACTTT. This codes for CASSLGTLDNSPLHF.

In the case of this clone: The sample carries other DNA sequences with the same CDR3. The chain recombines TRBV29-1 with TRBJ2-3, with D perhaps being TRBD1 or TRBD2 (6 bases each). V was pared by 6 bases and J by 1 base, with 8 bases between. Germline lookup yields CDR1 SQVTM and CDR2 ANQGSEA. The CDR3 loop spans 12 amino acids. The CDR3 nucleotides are TGCAGCGTCGGGGGCGGCACAGATACGCAGTATTTT. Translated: CSVGGGTDTQYF.

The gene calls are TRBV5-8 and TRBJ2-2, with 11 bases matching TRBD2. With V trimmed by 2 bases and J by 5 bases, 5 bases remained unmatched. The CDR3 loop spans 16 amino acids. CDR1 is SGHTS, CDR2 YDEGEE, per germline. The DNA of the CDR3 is TGTGCCAGCAGCTTTAGCGGGGGGGCGTGGACCGGGGAGCTGTTTTTT. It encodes CASSFSGGAWTGELFF.

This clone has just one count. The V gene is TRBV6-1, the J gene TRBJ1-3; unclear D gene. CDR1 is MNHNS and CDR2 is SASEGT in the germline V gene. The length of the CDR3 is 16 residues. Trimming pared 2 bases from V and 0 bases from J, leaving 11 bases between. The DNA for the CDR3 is TGTGCCAGCAGTGAATCGGACGGCTTCTCTGGAAACACCATATATTTT. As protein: CASSESDGFSGNTIYF.

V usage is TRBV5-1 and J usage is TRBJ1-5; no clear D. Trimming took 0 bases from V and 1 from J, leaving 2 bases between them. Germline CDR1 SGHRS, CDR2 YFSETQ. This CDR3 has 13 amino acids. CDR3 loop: CASSLASNQPQHF. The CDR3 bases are TGCGCCAGCAGCTTGGCCAGCAATCAGCCCCAGCATTTT. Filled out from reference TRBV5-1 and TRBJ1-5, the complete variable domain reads KAGVTQTPRYLIKTRGQQVTLSCSPISGHRSVSWYQQTPGQGLQFLFEYFSETQRNKGNFPGRFSGRQFSNSRSEMNVSTLELGDSALYLCASSLASNQPQHFGDGTRLSIL.

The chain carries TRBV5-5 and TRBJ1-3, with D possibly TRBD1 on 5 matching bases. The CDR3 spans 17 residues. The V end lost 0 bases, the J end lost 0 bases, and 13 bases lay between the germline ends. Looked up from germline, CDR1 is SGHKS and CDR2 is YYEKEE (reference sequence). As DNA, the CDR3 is TGTGCCAGCAGCTTGGAGACAGCCATTTTCTCTGGAAACACCATATATTTT. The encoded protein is CASSLETAIFSGNTIYF.

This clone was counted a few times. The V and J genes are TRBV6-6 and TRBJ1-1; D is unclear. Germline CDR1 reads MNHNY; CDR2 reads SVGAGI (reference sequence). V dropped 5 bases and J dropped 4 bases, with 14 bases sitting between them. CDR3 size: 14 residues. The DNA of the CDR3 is TGTGCCAGCAGTGCGGAGAGTTGGGTCACTGAAGCTTTCTTT. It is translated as CASSAESWVTEAFF.

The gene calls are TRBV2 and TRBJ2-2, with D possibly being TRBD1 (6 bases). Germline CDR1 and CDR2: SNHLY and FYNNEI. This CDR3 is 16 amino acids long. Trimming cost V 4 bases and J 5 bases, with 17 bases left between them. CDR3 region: CASSAPGQAGTGELFF. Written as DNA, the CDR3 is TGTGCCAGCAGTGCACCGGGACAAGCCGGAACCGGGGAGCTGTTTTTT.

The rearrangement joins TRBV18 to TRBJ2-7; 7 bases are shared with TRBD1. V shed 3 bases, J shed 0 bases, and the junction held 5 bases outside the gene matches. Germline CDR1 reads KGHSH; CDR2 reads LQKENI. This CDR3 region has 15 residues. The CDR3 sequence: CASSPGRGHSYEQYV. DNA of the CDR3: TGTGCCAGCTCACCGGGAAGGGGGCACTCCTACGAGCAGTACGTC.